This is a list of T cell receptor beta chains from one sample in a study of cytomegalovirus exposure and HLA in healthy donors. Here immunoSEQ multiplex PCR was the method, and the copy in TCRdb shows in-frame clones only, minus some. The sample holds approximately 86,000 clones; about 71% are singletons and the top ten take approximately 7.8%. The sequenced sample was PBMCs. The receptors here all came from a man aged 55 to 69 in good health and CMV-seronegative. Both conserved end residues are part of each CDR3. Each record gives: CDR3 length, D gene, clone size, J gene, V gene, CDR3 protein, CDR3 DNA. D genes are given only for firm matches. Expanded clones get a size class; other rows say once, few or many, or leave the size out.

13,NA,NA,TRBJ2-1,TRBV28,CASSFLPFNEQFF,TGTGCCAGCAGTTTCCTCCCGTTCAATGAGCAGTTCTTC
16,TRBD2,few,TRBJ2-1,TRBV7-8,CASSPRRAGVNNEQFF,TGTGCCAGCAGCCCCCGCCGGGCGGGGGTAAACAATGAGCAGTTCTTC
14,TRBD1,NA,TRBJ1-6,TRBV27,CASSVDRLGSPLHF,TGTGCCAGCAGTGTGGACAGGCTCGGTTCACCCCTCCACTTT
17,TRBD2,few,TRBJ2-7,TRBV28,CASRLDRTSGSIYEQYF,TGTGCCAGCAGGCTTGATCGGACTAGCGGGAGTATCTACGAGCAGTACTTC
13,NA,NA,TRBJ1-2,TRBV19,CASSITGFYGYTF,TGTGCCAGTAGTATCACGGGATTCTATGGCTACACCTTC
12,NA,NA,TRBJ1-1,TRBV28,CASSLSPTLAFF,TGTGCCAGCAGTTTAAGCCCTACTTTGGCTTTCTTT
15,NA,NA,TRBJ1-1,TRBV6-5,CASSYSGGGNTEAFF,TGTGCCAGCAGTTACTCCGGGGGGGGGAACACTGAAGCTTTCTTT
16,NA,NA,TRBJ1-1,TRBV23-1,CASTRSRSSLGTEAFF,TGCGCCAGCACGCGAAGTCGGAGTAGCTTGGGCACTGAAGCTTTCTTT
14,TRBD2,NA,TRBJ2-1,TRBV7-8,CASAGTSGPNEQFF,TGTGCCAGCGCCGGGACTAGCGGGCCCAATGAGCAGTTCTTC
15,TRBD1,NA,TRBJ1-5,TRBV6-5,CASSLTGYSNQPQHF,TGTGCCAGCAGTTTGACAGGGTATAGCAATCAGCCCCAGCATTTT
16,TRBD2,NA,TRBJ2-2,TRBV5-4,CASSVNGLVGAGELFF,TGTGCCAGCAGCGTGAACGGACTAGTCGGGGCCGGGGAGCTGTTTTTT
12,NA,few,TRBJ1-4,TRBV6-6,CASKREGEKLFF,TGTGCCTCAAAAAGGGAGGGCGAAAAACTGTTTTTT
14,NA,NA,TRBJ2-5,TRBV18,CASSPQRNAETQYF,TGTGCCAGCTCACCACAGAGGAATGCAGAGACCCAGTACTTC